The T cell receptor beta chain described here comes from a study of T cell changes during pregnancy in multiple sclerosis. Using immunoSEQ multiplex PCR, the repertoire was profiled, and TCRdb retains in-frame clones only, with some absent. The sample comprises about 80,000 clones, 70% to 90% of which are singletons, and 1.5% to 2% rests with the top ten. The sample consisted of peripheral blood, taken before pregnancy. This clonotype was obtained from a female donor with multiple sclerosis, enrolled in a pregnancy study.

The CDR3 protein is CASSRAGGVYEQYF. The CDR3 DNA reads TGTGCCAGCAGCCGTGCGGGGGGGGTCTACGAGCAGTACTTC. The V call is TRBV7-2, the J call TRBJ2-7, with 9 bases lining up with TRBD2. V shed 5 bases and J 3 bases; nucleotides not matched to a gene: 5. The V gene's germline CDR1 is SGHTA and CDR2 FQGNSA. CDR3 length: 14 residues. The full variable domain, in which reference TRBV7-2 and TRBJ2-7 provide the parts outside the CDR3, is GAGVSQSPSNKVTEKGKDVELRCDPISGHTALYWYRQSLGQGLEFLIYFQGNSAPDKSGLPSDRFSAERTGGSVSTLTIQRTQQEDSAVYLCASSRAGGVYEQYFGPGTRLTVT.